The sequence of this TCR beta chain was determined in a study of blood T cell repertoires in COVID-19. V lost 3 bases, J lost 0 bases, and 3 bases lay in between. Germline values: CDR1 ENHRY, CDR2 SYGVKD. The CDR3 is 13 amino acids. In the study's own analysis: By means of reference gene primer amplification, nucleated cell counts were estimated. The assay was immunoSEQ multiplex PCR, and TCRdb's table has in-frame clones only and misses some. V, J and clone size derive from that table, while D and trimming were established from the DNA sequence. This sample has roughly 65,000 clones, with about 86% found just once.

The sequenced sample was peripheral blood. The source is a man between 50 and 59 years old with acute or convalescent COVID-19. V gene TRBV10-3 combines with J gene TRBJ1-3; D unclear. CDR3 loop: CAISDGSGNTIYF. The DNA for the CDR3 is TGTGCCATCAGTGACGGCTCTGGAAACACCATATATTTT.